This is a list of T cell receptor beta chains from one sample in a study of T cell repertoires in cytomegalovirus infection. No antigen has been assigned to these receptors. TCRdb processed the reads anew with MiXCR; each CDR3 protein has one entry. The sample has approximately 910,000 distinct CDR3 sequences; roughly 30% are singletons. This specimen was cultured CD8+ T cells from PBMCs, taken from culture after CMV antigen stimulation. The receptors come from a human donor in good health (CMV status not recorded). Some clones in this sample may be carry-over from other donors' samples. Each CDR3 is given with its conserved first and last residue. A D gene is named only where the DNA matches it firmly.

J gene	V gene	D gene	CDR3 protein
TRBJ1-1	TRBV10-3	-	CAISGTVNTEAFF
TRBJ2-7	TRBV4-2	-	CASSPGLTLSYEQYF
TRBJ1-2	TRBV7-2	-	CASSLGDSWNYGYTF
TRBJ1-5	TRBV19	-	CASSIGADNQPQHF
TRBJ1-1	TRBV29-1	-	CSVTLNTEAFF
TRBJ2-2	TRBV29-1	TRBD1	CSVEVRGQSNTGELFF
TRBJ2-7	TRBV27	-	CASSLGRGGQYF
TRBJ1-1	TRBV28	-	CASSGPRTEAFF
TRBJ2-7	TRBV11-2	TRBD1	CASSVPGQGANEQYF
TRBJ1-1	TRBV14	TRBD1	CASRDRGRTEAFF
TRBJ2-2	TRBV7-6	-	CASSRFSGTGELFF
TRBJ2-7	TRBV6-1	TRBD1	CASSAWTGGRDEQYF
TRBJ1-2	TRBV7-9	-	CASSAGTSNYGYTF
TRBJ2-7	TRBV6-1	-	CASSEGTSTYEQYF
TRBJ2-5	TRBV7-9	-	CASSLGQGIQETQYF
TRBJ2-5	TRBV12-3/TRBV12-4	TRBD1	CASTTGGGETQYF
TRBJ1-1	TRBV7-6	-	CASSLSPGANTEAFF
TRBJ2-1	TRBV2	TRBD1	CASMGRQGLYNEQFF
TRBJ1-2	TRBV27	TRBD1	CASSSSRGRSYGYTF
TRBJ2-1	TRBV19	TRBD2	CAVTSGGAINEQFF
TRBJ2-1	TRBV7-2	TRBD2	CASSPERTSGDNEQFF
TRBJ2-7	TRBV6-6	TRBD1	CASSLREGASYEQYF
TRBJ1-5	TRBV7-6	TRBD1	CASSLGDRVFNQPQHF
TRBJ2-3	TRBV29-1	-	CSFGGARGDTQYF
TRBJ1-1	TRBV4-3	-	CASSQAGVEWTEAFF
TRBJ2-7	TRBV5-8	-	CASSFGSNEQYF
TRBJ2-1	TRBV4-1	TRBD2	CASSHRLAGGSSYNEQFF
TRBJ1-2	TRBV20-1	TRBD1	CSARNPGQGLGGYTF
TRBJ2-1	TRBV11-2	TRBD2	CASSQTSGGAFYNEQFF
TRBJ2-1	TRBV29-1	-	CSAQGLPSSYNEQFF
TRBJ1-5	TRBV27	-	CASTTENQPQHF
TRBJ2-5	TRBV7-6	-	CASSPSYQETQYF
TRBJ2-3	TRBV5-6	-	CASSFGDPTDTQYF
TRBJ2-7	TRBV7-6	-	CASSYQGSEQYF
TRBJ1-2	TRBV10-1	TRBD1	CASSEYVPGQGADGYTF
TRBJ2-1	TRBV7-8	-	CASSRNAGSSYNEQFF
TRBJ1-2	TRBV7-9	TRBD1	CASSLTQGDGYGYTF
TRBJ2-3	TRBV7-2	-	CASSLDMSPDTQYF
TRBJ2-7	TRBV7-6	-	CASSSRKSYEQYF
TRBJ1-1	TRBV12-3/TRBV12-4	-	CASSFPWERPNTEAFF
TRBJ2-3	TRBV7-6	TRBD2	CASSLRAGTISTDTQYF
TRBJ2-5	TRBV12-3/TRBV12-4	-	CASSPGIVETQYF
TRBJ2-1	TRBV6-1	TRBD2	CASPRGLAGGLSSYNEQFF
TRBJ1-4	TRBV7-6	-	CASSLANLQGLGEKLFF
TRBJ2-3	TRBV4-3	-	CASSQENGFTDTQYF
TRBJ2-2	TRBV6-5	-	CASMTPSNTGELFF
TRBJ2-2	TRBV19	-	CASTLHLRRGNTGELFF
TRBJ2-2	TRBV18	TRBD2	CASSPFRTSGGANTGELFF
TRBJ1-1	TRBV6-6	-	CASSYPKNTEAFF
TRBJ1-5	TRBV7-6	-	CASSLGQGAFNQPQHF
TRBJ2-1	TRBV12-3/TRBV12-4	-	CATSRLSYNEQFF
TRBJ1-2	TRBV27	TRBD1	CASSLSTGGGYTF
TRBJ1-2	TRBV14	TRBD1	CASSPPGQGGDGYTF
TRBJ2-1	TRBV27	-	CASRANYNEQFF
TRBJ2-1	TRBV15	TRBD2	CATSRPLAVINEQFF
TRBJ1-2	TRBV7-2	TRBD1	CASSFTGTDYGYTF
TRBJ1-3	TRBV27	-	CASKGSGNTIYF